One sample yielded the 16 T cell receptor beta chains listed below, sequenced in a study of shared clonotypes between healthy human individuals (dated by TCRdb to 2018 to 2021). The receptor library was made with the immunoSEQ multiplex PCR assay. TCRdb's version of the immuneACCESS table is confined to in-frame rearrangements and falls short of the full clone set. An unresolved V gene accounts for under half of the shortfall where checked; the remainder is of unknown origin. The sample yields some 2,500,000 clones; roughly 93% were counted once. The ten largest clones add up to approximately 0.37% of the sample. The sample comprised naive CD4+ T cells from PBMCs. The cell subset or site label, read with the paper, signifies: CD45RA+ positively selected. Receptors were obtained from a man aged 18 to 29 in good health. Some clones in this sample may be carry-over from other donors' samples.

The gene calls are TRBV4-3 and TRBJ2-5, with D possibly being TRBD1 (7 bases). Germline CDR1 LGHNA, CDR2 YSLEER. The CDR3 covers 16 residues. The germline V and J ends were trimmed by 3 bases and 5 bases, with 19 bases remaining between them. CDR3 residues: CASSHPRGDPGETQYF. CDR3 coding DNA: TGCGCCAGCAGCCACCCCAGGGGGGACCCAGGGGAGACCCAGTACTTC.

The chain employs TRBV19 and TRBJ1-2, with 11 bases that match TRBD1. Germline values: CDR1 LNHDA, CDR2 SQIVND (reference sequence). The CDR3 has 14 residues. The junction had 5 bases not matched to a gene; V was cut back by 6 bases and J by 5 bases. The CDR3, as DNA: TGTGCCAGTAGGGACAGGGGGCCTGGGTATGGCTACACCTTC. Protein: CASRDRGPGYGYTF.

The CDR3: CAGGSRNTEAFF. The DNA of the CDR3 is TGTGCCGGGGGAAGCCGGAACACTGAAGCTTTCTTT. This sequence joins TRBV7-9 and TRBJ1-1; D is perhaps TRBD1 (5 bases). Trimming left V 11 bases short and J 1 base short, with 11 bases between. In germline, CDR1 is SEHNR, CDR2 FQNEAQ (reference sequence). There are 12 residues in the CDR3.

The DNA of the CDR3 is TGTGCCAGCAGCTTGGTAGCGACGTACAATGAGCAGTTCTTC. Its protein product is CASSLVATYNEQFF. V usage is TRBV5-8 and J usage is TRBJ2-1; a weak D match, TRBD2 (5 bases). Germline CDR1 reads SGHTS; CDR2 reads YDEGEE. The CDR3 runs 14 residues. V shed 0 bases and J shed 4 bases, with 8 bases lying between them.

The J gene is TRBJ2-3, the V gene TRBV5-1, with a tentative D call TRBD1 (5 bases). CDR3 length equals 14 residues. Germline values: CDR1 SGHRS, CDR2 YFSETQ. The germline V and J ends were trimmed by 2 bases and 3 bases, with 10 bases remaining between them. The CDR3 sequence is CASSFRQYTDTQYF. The CDR3 DNA reads TGCGCCAGCAGCTTCAGACAGTATACAGATACGCAGTATTTT.

The chain uses TRBV5-1 and TRBJ2-3; 14 bases agree with TRBD2. V trimming: 4 bases; J trimming: 8 bases; junction bases outside the gene matches: 15. Germline CDR1 reads SGHRS; CDR2 reads YFSETQ. The CDR3 length is 18 residues. CDR3 nucleotides: TGCGCCAGCAGCCCCGGGGGACTAGCGGGAGTAAGCCTAGGTACGCAGTATTTT. This codes for CASSPGGLAGVSLGTQYF.

This chain joins TRBV19 and TRBJ1-2, with 9 bases fitting TRBD1. The ends lost 9 bases at V and 3 bases at J; junction bases unmatched: 8. CDR3 length: 14 amino acids. Per the germline V gene, CDR1 is LNHDA and CDR2 is SQIVND (reference sequence). The CDR3 is CASSKQGADYGYTF. The CDR3 DNA reads TGTGCCAGCAGCAAACAGGGGGCCGACTATGGCTACACCTTC.

The CDR3 protein is CASSNSGRNQETQYF. In DNA, the CDR3 is TGTGCCAGCAGTAATAGCGGGAGAAACCAAGAGACCCAGTACTTC. The rearrangement joins TRBV11-2 to TRBJ2-5; 9 bases fit TRBD2. The CDR3 is 15 residues long. With 6 bases clipped from V and 0 bases from J, the junction kept 5 bases outside the gene matches. Germline CDR1 and CDR2: SGHAT and FQNNGV.

This clone was seen a single time. This chain connects TRBV12-5 to TRBJ1-1; weak D call: TRBD1 (5 bases). The CDR3 is made up of 15 amino acids. V gave up 6 bases and J gave up 4 bases, with 18 bases separating them. Germline V gives CDR1 LGHNT, CDR2 FRNRAP. Here the CDR3 DNA reads TGTGCTAGTGGCCCACCCGGCGGGGCCGTCACTGAAGCTTTCTTT. As protein: CASGPPGGAVTEAFF.

V gene TRBV6-5 combines with J gene TRBJ2-2; the D gene is possibly TRBD1 (5 bases). The CDR3 covers 15 residues. The V gene lost 2 bases and the J gene lost 7 bases, with 14 bases spanning the gap. Germline lookup yields CDR1 MNHEY and CDR2 SVGAGI. CDR3 protein: CASSYGAGFGGELFF. CDR3 coding DNA: TGTGCCAGCAGTTACGGGGCAGGGTTCGGCGGGGAGCTGTTTTTT.

The V and J genes are TRBV28 and TRBJ2-7; a weak D match, TRBD2 (6 bases). The CDR3 has 16 residues. Per the germline V gene, CDR1 is MDHEN and CDR2 is SYDVKM. The V and J ends lost 1 base and 6 bases respectively, with 19 bases between them. CDR3 region: CASSLFTGPLEGEQYF. The CDR3 bases are TGTGCCAGCAGTTTATTTACGGGCCCTCTGGAGGGCGAGCAGTACTTC. Full variable domain (rest looked up from reference TRBV28 and TRBJ2-7): DVKVTQSSRYLVKRTGEKVFLECVQDMDHENMFWYRQDPGLGLRLIYFSYDVKMKEKGDIPEGYSVSREKKERFSLILESASTNQTSMYLCASSLFTGPLEGEQYFGPGTRLTVT.

The chain combines TRBV6-6 with TRBJ2-1, with D unclear. Germline V gives CDR1 MNHNY, CDR2 SVGAGI (reference sequence). V was shortened by 0 bases and J by 7 bases, with 13 bases between the two germline ends. This CDR3 spans 15 amino acids. This chain's CDR3 is CASSYSLNFRNEQFF. The DNA for the CDR3 is TGTGCCAGCAGTTACTCGTTGAACTTCAGGAATGAGCAGTTCTTC.

V and J are TRBV4-1 and TRBJ2-3; D is ambiguous. This CDR3 has 14 residues. CDR1 MGHRA and CDR2 YSYEKL come from the germline V gene. V was shortened by 4 bases and J by 0 bases, with 8 bases between the two germline ends. CDR3 in amino acids: CASSPNLSTDTQYF. In nucleotides, the CDR3 is TGCGCCAGCAGCCCCAACTTAAGCACAGATACGCAGTATTTT.

This clone occurred a few times. The rearrangement joins TRBV28 to TRBJ1-1; D uncertain. CDR1 is MDHEN and CDR2 is SYDVKM in the germline V gene. This CDR3 is 11 amino acids long. Trimming stripped 4 bases from V and 6 bases from J, with 6 bases between. CDR3 sequence (DNA): TGTGCCAGCAGTTCAATTCCTGAAGCTTTCTTT. Translated: CASSSIPEAFF.

The rearrangement links TRBV5-1 to TRBJ2-1; TRBD2 matches at 11 bases. Germline CDR1 reads SGHRS; CDR2 reads YFSETQ. The ends lost 3 bases at V and 7 bases at J; junction bases unmatched: 6. There are 15 residues in the CDR3. The CDR3 reads CASSSPASGRNEQFF. CDR3 DNA sequence: TGCGCCAGCAGCTCCCCGGCTAGCGGGAGGAATGAGCAGTTCTTC.

A single count supports this clone. The chain combines TRBV28 with TRBJ1-5, with no clear D. The CDR3 has 12 residues. V was cut by 2 bases and J by 6 bases, with 5 bases left in between. Germline lookup yields CDR1 MDHEN and CDR2 SYDVKM. Here the CDR3 DNA reads TGTGCCAGCAGTTTAATTCTTCAGCCCCAGCATTTT. Protein: CASSLILQPQHF.